Listed here is a single TCR beta chain. This sample stems from a study of blood T cell repertoires in COVID-19. As for the study in general: The United States, Italy and Spain supplied acute and convalescent COVID-19 samples. PBMCs, B-cell-depleted T cells, or T cells were the source of the cDNA or gDNA that made up the material.

In the study's own analysis: Scientists estimated how many nucleated cells there were by amplifying reference gene primers. The data were produced by immunoSEQ multiplex PCR, yet TCRdb's version contains in-frame clones alone and is incomplete. The V and J calls and clone size are taken from that table; D and trimming were inferred from the DNA. The table records approximately 69,000 clones, 88% of them present only once. This CDR3 is 17 amino acids long. The V and J genes are TRBV21-1 and TRBJ2-7; the table's D call, TRBD1, was not checked against the DNA. TRBV21-1 is designated a pseudogene. Specimen: peripheral blood. The TCR originated in a middle-aged man with acute or convalescent COVID-19. CDR3 bases: TGTGCCAGCAGCCCTCGGTGGCAGGCTCCTTACTCCTACGAGCAGTACTTC. This gives the protein CASSPRWQAPYSYEQYF.